A single sample is the source of the 24 T cell receptor beta chains below, sequenced in a study of T-cell memory formation after mild COVID-19. TCRdb recomputed calls from the 5' RACE reads with MiXCR, one row per CDR3 protein. The sample contains 550,000 to 600,000 distinct CDR3 sequences, less than 25% of which appear only once. Sequences were obtained from PBMCs or a T cell subset sorted from them (not recorded which). The receptor set was obtained from an adult woman who had mild COVID-19 (a few samples of this study predate the infection). Cell type and time point are not known.

This clonotype has just a few counts. This chain connects TRBV27 to TRBJ1-4; D may be TRBD1 (6 bases). The CDR3 covers 15 residues. V was shortened by 4 bases and J by 8 bases, with 17 bases between the two germline ends. Germline values: CDR1 MNHEY, CDR2 SMNVEV (reference sequence). CDR3 residues: CASSSLSQGREKLFF. Here the CDR3 DNA reads TGTGCCAGCAGTTCCCTTAGTCAGGGGAGGGAAAAACTGTTTTTT.

This clonotype was counted only a few times. The genes are TRBV12-3 or TRBV12-4 and TRBJ1-6; TRBD1 is a possible D gene (5 bases). The CDR3 runs 14 residues. V was trimmed by 6 bases and J by 9 bases, leaving 15 bases between them. The CDR3 nucleotides read TGTGCCAGCAGCTCCCGGGGCCAGGGTTCACCCCTCCACTTT. Protein sequence: CASSSRGQGSPLHF.

The gene calls are TRBV9 and TRBJ2-2, with D possibly being TRBD2 (7 bases). CDR3 length: 17 residues. Germline V gene sequence: CDR1 SGDLS, CDR2 YYNGEE. V was pared by 0 bases and J by 2 bases, with 14 bases between. The CDR3 DNA reads TGTGCCAGCAGCGTAGACGGGGGGCTGAGAAACACCGGGGAGCTGTTTTTT. Translation gives CASSVDGGLRNTGELFF.

This clonotype was counted only a few times. The CDR3 sequence is CAISEKQLFYEQYF. CDR3 nucleotide sequence: TGTGCCATCAGTGAAAAACAACTTTTTTACGAGCAGTACTTC. The chain has TRBV10-3 and TRBJ2-7, with D uncertain. V was pared by 3 bases and J by 4 bases, with 13 bases between. Germline V gene lookup returns CDR1 ENHRY and CDR2 SYGVKD. The CDR3 sequence is 14 residues long.

This clonotype occurred many times. The rearrangement links TRBV7-9 to TRBJ2-3; 7 bases are shared with TRBD2. The CDR3 spans 14 residues. Germline assignment: CDR1 SEHNR and CDR2 FQNEAQ (reference sequence). Trimming removed 5 bases from V and 4 bases from J; junction bases left unmatched: 6. CDR3 in amino acids: CASSPLAAADTQYF. The DNA for the CDR3 is TGTGCCAGCAGCCCCCTAGCGGCGGCAGATACGCAGTATTTT. Drawing the rest from reference TRBV7-9 and TRBJ2-3, the complete variable domain is DTGVSQNPRHKITKRGQNVTFRCDPISEHNRLYWYRQTLGQGPEFLTYFQNEAQLEKSRLLSDRFSAERPKGSFSTLEIQRTEQGDSAMYLCASSPLAAADTQYFGPGTRLTVL.

The V gene is TRBV7-9, the J gene TRBJ2-3; D unresolved. The CDR3 is made up of 13 amino acids. V dropped 1 base and J dropped 4 bases, with 6 bases sitting between them. Germline V CDR1 and CDR2: SEHNR, FQNEAQ (reference sequence). In DNA, the CDR3 is TGTGCCAGCAGCTTAGAGTGGGCAGATACGCAGTATTTT. Its protein product is CASSLEWADTQYF. The full variable domain, in which reference TRBV7-9 and TRBJ2-3 provide the parts outside the CDR3, is DTGVSQNPRHKITKRGQNVTFRCDPISEHNRLYWYRQTLGQGPEFLTYFQNEAQLEKSRLLSDRFSAERPKGSFSTLEIQRTEQGDSAMYLCASSLEWADTQYFGPGTRLTVL.

The chain recombines TRBV12-3 or TRBV12-4 with TRBJ1-4; D possibly corresponds to TRBD1 (5 bases). Trimming removed 6 bases from V and 7 bases from J, with 12 bases in between. The CDR3 consists of 13 residues. CDR3 sequence reads: CASRPTGVEKLFF. CDR3 nucleotides: TGTGCCAGCAGACCGACGGGGGTTGAAAAACTGTTTTTT.

This clonotype was detected a few times. The chain employs TRBV29-1 and TRBJ2-3; TRBD2 matches at 7 bases. The CDR3 loop spans 13 amino acids. V was clipped by 6 bases and J by 6 bases; unmatched bases: 9. Germline values: CDR1 SQVTM, CDR2 ANQGSEA. For the CDR3, the DNA is TGCAGCGTAAGAGCGGGACCCACGGATACGCAGTATTTT. Amino acids: CSVRAGPTDTQYF.

The chain carries TRBV12-3 or TRBV12-4 and TRBJ2-7, with D hard to call. The V end lost 6 bases, the J end lost 7 bases, and 16 bases lay between the germline ends. The CDR3 runs to 13 residues. The CDR3 loop reads CASSIDVLGEQYF. The CDR3 DNA reads as TGTGCCAGCAGCATAGACGTCCTGGGAGAGCAGTACTTC.

The rearrangement links TRBV20-1 to TRBJ2-1, with TRBD2 matching over 9 bases. V shed 0 bases, J shed 7 bases, and the junction held 4 bases outside the gene matches. The CDR3 spans 14 residues. CDR1 and CDR2 from the germline V gene are DFQATT and SNEGSKA (reference sequence). The CDR3 protein is CSAREAGGLNEQFF. DNA for the CDR3: TGCAGTGCTAGAGAGGCGGGGGGGCTTAATGAGCAGTTCTTC.

This clonotype was picked up a small number of times. CDR3 sequence: CASSYSSSGRKVISTDTQYF. DNA of the CDR3: TGTGCCAGCAGTTACTCGTCTAGCGGGAGGAAGGTGATAAGCACAGATACGCAGTATTTT. The chain couples TRBV6-2 or TRBV6-3 to TRBJ2-3, with TRBD2 matching 11 bases. In germline, CDR1 is MNHEY, CDR2 SVGEGT. Trimming took 0 bases from V and 0 from J; bases not matched to a gene: 11. This CDR3 is built from 20 residues.

This chain joins TRBV3-1 and TRBJ1-6; D unclear. Germline V CDR1 and CDR2: LGHDT, YNNKEL (reference sequence). The length of the CDR3 is 13 residues. V gave up 1 base and J gave up 10 bases, with 8 bases separating them. The DNA for the CDR3 is TGTGCCAGCAGCCAAGGGGGAAGGTCACCCCTCCACTTT. Protein: CASSQGGRSPLHF.

The chain uses TRBV29-1 and TRBJ2-1, with D hard to call. The CDR3 is made up of 15 amino acids. CDR1 and CDR2 from the germline V gene are SQVTM and ANQGSEA. V was pared by 3 bases and J by 0 bases, with 12 bases between. CDR3 DNA sequence: TGCAGCGTTGATCGGCTGGCGGTCTCCTACAATGAGCAGTTCTTC. Protein: CSVDRLAVSYNEQFF.

V is TRBV27 and J is TRBJ2-3; no reliable D call. Per the germline V gene, CDR1 is MNHEY and CDR2 is SMNVEV (reference sequence). The CDR3 has 15 amino acids. V dropped 6 bases and J dropped 1 base, with 14 bases sitting between them. The CDR3 coding sequence is TGTGCCAGCAGGATGTCGGGTCTGGGCACAGATACGCAGTATTTT. It encodes CASRMSGLGTDTQYF.

This rearrangement joins TRBV11-2 to TRBJ2-2; TRBD1 matches at 7 bases. In germline, CDR1 is SGHAT, CDR2 FQNNGV. After removal of 4 bases from V and 6 bases from J, the junction contained 2 bases not matched to a gene. The CDR3 contains 13 residues. The CDR3 bases are TGTGCCAGCAGCTCTACAGGGGCCGGGGAGCTGTTTTTT. Its translation: CASSSTGAGELFF. Full variable domain (missing parts from reference TRBV11-2 and TRBJ2-2): EAGVAQSPRYKIIEKRQSVAFWCNPISGHATLYWYQQILGQGPKLLIQFQNNGVVDDSQLPKDRFSAERLKGVDSTLKIQPAKLEDSAVYLCASSSTGAGELFFGEGSRLTVL.

The chain has TRBV6-2 or TRBV6-3 and TRBJ2-5; D is uncertain. The CDR3 has 13 residues. Germline values: CDR1 MNHEY, CDR2 SVGEGT. Trimming shortened V by 6 bases and J by 5 bases, and 13 bases separated the two germline ends. The CDR3: CASRGHRMETQYF. The DNA for the CDR3 is TGTGCCAGCAGGGGCCACCGTATGGAGACCCAGTACTTC.

This clonotype was observed a handful of times. This chain uses TRBV5-1 with TRBJ2-3, with 10 bases fitting TRBD2. Germline CDR1 and CDR2: SGHRS and YFSETQ. The length of the CDR3 is 18 residues. Trimming took 0 bases from V and 2 from J; bases not matched to a gene: 9. The CDR3 reads CASSLGGPLAGITDTQYF. CDR3 coding DNA: TGCGCCAGCAGCTTGGGGGGGCCACTAGCGGGGATCACAGATACGCAGTATTTT.

This clonotype was recorded many times. This chain joins TRBV7-2 and TRBJ2-7; D possibly corresponds to TRBD2 (6 bases). Germline CDR1 and CDR2: SGHTA and FQGNSA. Deletions cut 5 bases from V and 0 bases from J, with 14 bases between. This CDR3 spans 15 amino acids. CDR3 bases: TGTGCCAGCAGCCCAGAGCGGGTATCCTCCTACGAGCAGTACTTC. Amino acids: CASSPERVSSYEQYF. Filled out from reference TRBV7-2 and TRBJ2-7, the complete variable domain reads GAGVSQSPSNKVTEKGKDVELRCDPISGHTALYWYRQSLGQGLEFLIYFQGNSAPDKSGLPSDRFSAERTGGSVSTLTIQRTQQEDSAVYLCASSPERVSSYEQYFGPGTRLTVT.

This chain links TRBV6-5 with TRBJ2-3; 13 positions agree with TRBD2. This CDR3 spans 16 amino acids. Trimming took 6 bases from V and 4 from J; bases not matched to a gene: 7. Germline V gene lookup returns CDR1 MNHEY and CDR2 SVGAGI. Here the CDR3 reads CASRTTSGGAADTQYF. In DNA form, the CDR3 reads TGTGCCAGCAGGACCACTAGCGGGGGGGCGGCAGATACGCAGTATTTT.

This clonotype has just a few counts. The chain joins TRBV5-1 to TRBJ2-3; no firm D call. This CDR3 contains 14 residues. Per the germline V gene, CDR1 is SGHRS and CDR2 is YFSETQ. The V end lost 2 bases, the J end lost 2 bases, and 9 bases lay between the germline ends. The CDR3 region is CASSFADSTDTQYF. CDR3 DNA sequence: TGCGCCAGCAGCTTTGCCGATTCCACAGATACGCAGTATTTT.

The rearrangement uses TRBV28 and TRBJ2-6; D is uncertain. From germline, CDR1 is MDHEN and CDR2 SYDVKM. The CDR3 length is 17 residues. V was trimmed by 8 bases and J by 0 bases, leaving 17 bases between them. CDR3: CASDSKGFRSGANVLTF. CDR3 sequence (DNA): TGTGCCAGCGATAGTAAGGGTTTCCGCTCTGGGGCCAACGTCCTGACTTTC.

This sequence joins TRBV30 and TRBJ1-2; D is possibly TRBD1 (5 bases). Trimming took 0 bases from V and 6 from J, leaving 14 bases between them. Germline V gene sequence: CDR1 GTSNPN, CDR2 SVGIG (reference sequence). CDR3 length equals 14 residues. CDR3 loop: CAWSVRQGGNGYTF. DNA for the CDR3: TGTGCCTGGAGTGTACGTCAGGGAGGTAATGGCTACACCTTC.

The chain has TRBV7-9 and TRBJ1-2, with TRBD1 identical over 10 bases. The CDR3 runs to 17 residues. The V segment lost 1 base and the J segment 0 bases; nucleotides outside the gene matches: 5. Germline values: CDR1 SEHNR, CDR2 FQNEAQ (reference sequence). CDR3: CASSLGGQGFSNYGYTF. The CDR3 coding sequence is TGTGCCAGCAGCTTAGGGGGACAGGGGTTCTCTAACTATGGCTACACCTTC.

The chain combines TRBV3-2 with TRBJ1-5. TRBV3-2 is a documented pseudogene. The CDR3 sequence is 15 residues long. The CDR3 spells CASSQDPTSNQPQHF. DNA of the CDR3: TGTGCCAGCAGCCAAGATCCCACTAGCAATCAGCCCCAGCATTTT.